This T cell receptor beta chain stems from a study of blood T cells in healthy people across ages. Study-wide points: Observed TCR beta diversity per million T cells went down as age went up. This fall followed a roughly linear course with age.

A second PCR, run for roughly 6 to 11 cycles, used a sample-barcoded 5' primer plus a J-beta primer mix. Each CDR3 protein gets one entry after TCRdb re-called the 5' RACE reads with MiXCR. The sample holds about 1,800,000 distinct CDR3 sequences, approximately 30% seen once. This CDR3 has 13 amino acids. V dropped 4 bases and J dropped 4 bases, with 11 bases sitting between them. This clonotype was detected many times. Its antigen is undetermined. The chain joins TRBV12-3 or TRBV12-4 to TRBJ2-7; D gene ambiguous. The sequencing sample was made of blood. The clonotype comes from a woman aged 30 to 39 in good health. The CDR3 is CASSSRMGYEQYF. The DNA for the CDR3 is TGTGCCAGCAGTTCCAGGATGGGGTACGAGCAGTACTTC.